What follows is one T cell receptor (beta chain) and its context. Its target is unknown. This specimen belongs to a study of cytomegalovirus exposure and HLA in healthy donors. Germline CDR1 reads SGHDT; CDR2 reads YYEEEE. Deletions cut 0 bases from V and 8 bases from J, with 8 bases between. The CDR3 totals 12 residues. Study-level results: Looking again later, the authors saw that most CMV-associated TCR beta chains seemed HLA-restricted. Confirmation in vitro established that three CMV-associated chains were specific for CMV antigens.

Researchers ran the PCR with 60 Vbeta and 13 Jbeta primers. Data came from immunoSEQ multiplex PCR; TCRdb stores just in-frame clones and leaves some out. The repertoire consists of fewer than 250,000 clones, with around four fifths occurring once and the leading ten covering roughly 10%. This sequence joins TRBV5-6 and TRBJ1-2; D remains unclear. This TCR was recovered from a woman between 50 and 59 years old in good health and CMV-seropositive. The sequenced sample was PBMCs. The CDR3 region has the DNA TGTGCCAGCAGCTTGGGTAGTTGGGGCTACACCTTC. This translates into CASSLGSWGYTF.